The 8 T cell receptor beta chains presented below share a single source sample, sequenced in a study of cytomegalovirus exposure and HLA in healthy donors (dated by TCRdb to about 2017). The library was built by means of the immunoSEQ multiplex PCR assay. For the multiplex PCR, a mixture combining 60 forward primers for TCR Vbeta segments and 13 reverse primers for TCR Jbeta segments was used. Not all clones reach the TCRdb copy of this immuneACCESS table, which keeps in-frame sequences only. Checked studies attribute under half of the gap to unresolved V genes and leave the rest unexplained. The sample table contains under 250,000 clones; only one count was recorded for roughly 84% of them. Of the sample, about 1.2% is held by the ten largest clones. The sample consisted of PBMCs. The receptors here all came from a human donor in good health.

The gene calls are TRBV7-9 and TRBJ2-7; maybe TRBD2 (6 bases). Germline assignment: CDR1 SEHNR and CDR2 FQNEAQ (reference sequence). CDR3 length: 14 amino acids. V was shortened by 0 bases and J by 7 bases, with 13 bases between the two germline ends. The CDR3 DNA sequence: TGTGCCAGCAGCTTAGCTTGGAGGGGCTGGGAGCAGTACTTC. Encoded protein: CASSLAWRGWEQYF.

The V call is TRBV18, the J call TRBJ2-7; D perhaps matches TRBD2 (5 bases). CDR3 length: 14 residues. Per the germline V gene, CDR1 is KGHSH and CDR2 is LQKENI. V lost 2 bases to trimming and J lost 2 bases, with 10 bases between them. The CDR3 bases are TGTGCCAGCTCACCAGGCGGGTATCCCTACGAGCAGTACTTC. This gives the protein CASSPGGYPYEQYF.

V and J are TRBV14 and TRBJ1-1; the D is unclear. The CDR3 runs 14 residues. Germline V lookup: CDR1 SGHDN, CDR2 FVKESK. V lost 6 bases to trimming and J lost 5 bases, with 16 bases between them. The CDR3 DNA follows: TGTGCCAGCAGTCGTCTCGGAACGGGGACTGAAGCTTTCTTT. It is translated as CASSRLGTGTEAFF.

This chain joins TRBV28 and TRBJ2-3, with a tentative D call TRBD2 (5 bases). V was clipped by 4 bases and J by 6 bases, with 14 bases between them. The CDR3 has 14 residues. Germline V CDR1 and CDR2: MDHEN, SYDVKM. CDR3 sequence (DNA): TGTGCCAGCAGTTCGTCCGTAGGCGGGGATACGCAGTATTTT. It translates to CASSSSVGGDTQYF.

The chain uses TRBV19 and TRBJ1-2; 7 bases align to TRBD1. Germline CDR1 LNHDA, CDR2 SQIVND (reference sequence). The CDR3 is made up of 15 amino acids. Unmatched junction bases numbered 12, after V lost 5 bases and J lost 6 bases. The CDR3 reads CASSPGRRGLDGYTF. CDR3 DNA: TGTGCCAGTAGTCCAGGTCGTAGGGGGCTGGATGGCTACACCTTC.

To note about this clone: This sample also contains other DNA sequences that code for the same CDR3. This chain connects TRBV9 to TRBJ2-1; a possible D gene is TRBD2 (6 bases). CDR3 size: 15 residues. Per germline, CDR1 SGDLS and CDR2 YYNGEE. Trimming took 3 bases from V and 0 from J, leaving 10 bases between them. CDR3: CASSGSGSSYNEQFF. The DNA for the CDR3 is TGTGCCAGCAGCGGTAGCGGCAGCTCCTACAATGAGCAGTTCTTC.

The chain combines TRBV19 with TRBJ2-7; D perhaps matches TRBD2 (6 bases). CDR1 LNHDA and CDR2 SQIVND come from the germline V gene (reference sequence). There are 16 residues in the CDR3. The V end was cut by 0 bases, the J end by 5 bases, with 17 bases between. The CDR3 here is CASSIDGSGGRDEQYF. CDR3 bases: TGTGCCAGTAGTATAGATGGGTCTGGAGGGAGAGACGAGCAGTACTTC. Full variable domain (rest looked up from reference TRBV19 and TRBJ2-7): DGGITQSPKYLFRKEGQNVTLSCEQNLNHDAMYWYRQDPGQGLRLIYYSQIVNDFQKGDIAEGYSVSREKKESFPLTVTSAQKNPTAFYLCASSIDGSGGRDEQYFGPGTRLTVT.

Points on this clone: The sample carries other DNA sequences with the same CDR3. J is TRBJ2-1 and V is TRBV5-1; TRBD2 matches at 13 bases. The germline V gene encodes CDR1 SGHRS and CDR2 YFSETQ. V lost 0 bases to trimming and J lost 4 bases; unmatched junction nucleotides: 1. This CDR3 spans 16 amino acids. CDR3 in DNA: TGCGCCAGCAGCTTGGAACTAGCGGGAGGGTACAATGAGCAGTTCTTC. Amino acids: CASSLELAGGYNEQFF.